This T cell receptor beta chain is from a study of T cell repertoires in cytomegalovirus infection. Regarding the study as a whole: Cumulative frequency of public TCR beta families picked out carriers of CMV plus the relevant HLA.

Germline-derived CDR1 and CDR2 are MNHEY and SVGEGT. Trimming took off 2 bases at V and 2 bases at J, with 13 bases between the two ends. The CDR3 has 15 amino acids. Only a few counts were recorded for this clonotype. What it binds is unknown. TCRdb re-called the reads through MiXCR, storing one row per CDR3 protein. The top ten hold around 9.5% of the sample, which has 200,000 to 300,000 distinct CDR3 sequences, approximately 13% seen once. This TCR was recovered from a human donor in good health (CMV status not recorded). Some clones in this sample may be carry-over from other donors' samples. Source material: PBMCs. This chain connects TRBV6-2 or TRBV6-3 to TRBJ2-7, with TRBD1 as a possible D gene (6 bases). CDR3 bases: TGTGCCAGCAGTTACGAGGTGGACAGTACCTACGAGCAGTACTTC. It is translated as CASSYEVDSTYEQYF.